Sequencing of this TCR beta chain was carried out in a study of blood T cells in healthy people across ages. Notes on the study in general: Roughly linear age-related decline in beta diversity appeared, significant by age around 40. Donor CMV infection status was unknown, possibly confounding age-related changes in expanded clonotypes.

This clonotype was seen many times. Its antigen is not known. CDR3 length equals 14 residues. Germline assignment: CDR1 MNHEY and CDR2 SVGEGT. V lost 4 bases, J lost 9 bases, and 16 bases lay in between. Combining a sample-barcoded 5' primer with a J-beta primer mix, a second PCR ran for about 7 to 12 cycles. Via MiXCR, TCRdb re-called the 5' RACE reads, giving one row per CDR3 protein. The data contain about 680,000 distinct CDR3 sequences, about half of them singletons. The chain is built from TRBV6-2 or TRBV6-3 and TRBJ2-1; a possible D gene is TRBD2 (6 bases). The sequencing sample was made of blood. The sequence was collected from a woman in her sixties or seventies in good health. CDR3 amino acids: CASSLGGDRGEQFF. The DNA of the CDR3 is TGTGCCAGCAGTTTAGGCGGGGATCGGGGTGAGCAGTTCTTC.